This T cell receptor beta chain was sequenced for a study of human T cells and chemical hapten exposure. Regarding the study as a whole: Following DPC sensitization, TCRs present above 1 in 1000 frequency showed no change.

Time point here: healthy volunteer bleed at 2 weeks. Whole blood, unfractionated, served as the material for total RNA extraction. With 10 bases removed from V and 0 bases from J, the gap between germline ends came to 7 bases. The CDR3 is 11 residues long. Germline V CDR1 and CDR2: SGHVS, FNYEAQ. The library tagged individual cDNA molecules with unique molecular identifiers. A single record per CDR3 protein comes from TCRdb applying MiXCR to the RACE reads. The table includes 130,000 or so distinct CDR3 sequences, more than 7.5% detected once. This clonotype was seen repeatedly, ten times or more. Its matching antigen is unknown.

The material sequenced was whole blood. This TCR came from a male donor in good health. Some clones in this sample may be carry-over from other donors' samples. The chain couples TRBV7-6 to TRBJ2-7; possibly TRBD1 for D (5 bases). Written as DNA, the CDR3 is TGTGCCACAGGGAACTCCTACGAGCAGTACTTC. Translated, it gives CATGNSYEQYF.